The present entry profiles one TCR beta chain with its context. V lost 5 bases to trimming and J lost 3 bases, with 14 bases between them. This CDR3 has 16 residues. In the original workflow: A papillary thyroid cancer distant-metastasis classifier was built from CDR3 differences across clinicopathological groups. From the PCR reads, TCRdb re-called clones with MiXCR. These V and J calls derive from TCRdb rather than the authors' analysis. The data show roughly 93,000 clones, roughly an eighth seen once. The data were obtained in a study of metastatic and nonmetastatic thyroid tumors. All patients were untreated before thyroid surgery.

The genes are TRBV12-3 or TRBV12-4 and TRBJ2-6; D may be TRBD1 (6 bases). Material: blood. The sequence was obtained from a female donor with papillary thyroid cancer or a benign thyroid nodule (not recorded which). Some clones in this sample may be carry-over from other donors' samples. The CDR3 DNA reads as TGTGCCAGCAGTCTCAGGGGTCGGGTTGGGGCCAACGTCCTGACTTTC. Amino acids: CASSLRGRVGANVLTF.